The 8 T cell receptor beta chains given below trace back to one sample, sequenced in a study of CDR3 diversity in severe acne. MiXCR was run by TCRdb on the PCR reads, yielding one entry per CDR3 protein. The data contain 90,000 or so distinct CDR3 sequences, roughly half of them singletons. Material: blood. These receptors were obtained from a male donor in good health, serving as a control.

The chain links TRBV2 to TRBJ1-5, with TRBD1 as a possible D gene (5 bases). V was pared by 3 bases and J by 4 bases, with 13 bases between. The CDR3 runs 15 residues. Germline V gene data show CDR1 as SNHLY and CDR2 as FYNNEI. The CDR3 DNA is TGTGCCAGCAGTGACGTCGGGGGAAGTAATCAGCCCCAGCATTTT. This encodes CASSDVGGSNQPQHF.

In regard to this clonotype: A much larger clonotype is one base distant, so this may be a read error. The genes are TRBV24-1 and TRBJ2-5; 7 nucleotides align to TRBD1. This CDR3 contains 13 residues. Germline V gene lookup returns CDR1 KGHDR and CDR2 SFDVKD. The chain's CDR3 is CATTTGESETRYF. The CDR3 nucleotides are TGTGCCACCACCACAGGGGAATCCGAGACCCGGTACTTC.

This clonotype was counted at least ten times. This chain joins TRBV19 and TRBJ1-4, with D tentatively TRBD1 (6 bases). CDR1 and CDR2 (germline): LNHDA, SQIVND (reference sequence). The CDR3 is 16 residues long. V gave up 3 bases and J gave up 7 bases, with 18 bases separating them. CDR3 sequence (DNA): TGTGCCAGTAGTATGGGAGCCGGGGGGCTCGGTGAAAAACTGTTTTTT. As protein: CASSMGAGGLGEKLFF.

V is TRBV7-8 and J is TRBJ2-3, with D maybe TRBD1 (6 bases). CDR3 length: 14 residues. From germline, CDR1 is SGHVS and CDR2 FQNEAQ. The ends were cut back, 4 bases at V and 5 bases at J, with 13 bases in the middle. The CDR3 here is CASSSYRDGDTQYF. Written as DNA, the CDR3 is TGTGCCAGCAGCTCATACAGGGATGGAGATACGCAGTATTTT.

This sequence joins TRBV15 and TRBJ2-7, with 9 bases lining up with TRBD1. Trimming took 3 bases from V and 2 from J; bases not matched to a gene: 5. This CDR3 is built from 15 residues. Germline values: CDR1 LNHNV, CDR2 YYDKDF (reference sequence). CDR3 nucleotide sequence: TGTGCCACCAGCAGCCCACAGGGGGCCCCCTACGAGCAGTACTTC. This sequence encodes CATSSPQGAPYEQYF.

As regards this clonotype: A read error may explain this, as a much larger clone is one base away. The rearrangement joins TRBV2 to TRBJ1-4; 11 bases map to TRBD1. The CDR3 consists of 15 residues. The germline V gene encodes CDR1 SNHLY and CDR2 FYNNEI. CDR3 coding DNA: TGTACCAGCATCCTGGACAGGGGGCCTGCTGAAAAACTGTTTTTT. Its protein product is CTSILDRGPAEKLFF.

This chain's CDR3 is CSARAWGQTNREQYF. CDR3 DNA: TGCAGTGCTAGGGCCTGGGGGCAGACTAATAGGGAGCAGTACTTC. The rearrangement joins TRBV20-1 to TRBJ2-7, with D possibly matching TRBD1 (6 bases). V lost 3 bases, J lost 7 bases, and 22 bases lay in between. CDR3 length equals 15 residues. CDR1 DFQATT and CDR2 SNEGSKA come from the germline V gene (reference sequence).

This clonotype has a handful of counts. The rearrangement uses TRBV5-1 and TRBJ1-5; D gene unclear. The CDR3 is 14 amino acids. Germline values: CDR1 SGHRS, CDR2 YFSETQ. V was trimmed by 5 bases and J by 4 bases, leaving 13 bases between them. CDR3 in DNA: TGCGCCAGCAGGGCAGAGGGAGCGAATCAGCCCCAGCATTTT. Its protein product is CASRAEGANQPQHF.